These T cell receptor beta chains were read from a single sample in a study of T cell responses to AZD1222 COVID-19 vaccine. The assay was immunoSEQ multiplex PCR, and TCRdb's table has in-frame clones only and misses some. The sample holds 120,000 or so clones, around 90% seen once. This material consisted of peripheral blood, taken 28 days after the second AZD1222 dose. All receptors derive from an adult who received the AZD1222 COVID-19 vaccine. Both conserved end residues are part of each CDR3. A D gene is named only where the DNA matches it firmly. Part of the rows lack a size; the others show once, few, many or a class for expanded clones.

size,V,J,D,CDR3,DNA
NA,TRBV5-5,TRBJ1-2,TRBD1,CASSLGTGGRDYGYTF,TGTGCCAGCAGCTTGGGGACAGGGGGCAGGGACTATGGCTACACCTTC
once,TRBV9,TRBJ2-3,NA,CASSVEGTDTQYF,TGTGCCAGCAGCGTAGAGGGGACAGATACGCAGTATTTT
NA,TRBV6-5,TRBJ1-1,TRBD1,CASSRQGLNTEAFF,TGTGCCAGCAGTAGACAGGGATTGAACACTGAAGCTTTCTTT
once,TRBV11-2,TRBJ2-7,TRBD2,CASSLVGTSFHEQYF,TGTGCCAGCAGCTTAGTTGGGACTAGCTTTCACGAGCAGTACTTC
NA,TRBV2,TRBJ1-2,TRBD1,CASRGDRGSDGYTF,TGTGCCAGCAGGGGGGACAGGGGATCGGATGGCTACACCTTC
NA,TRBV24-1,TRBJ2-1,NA,CATSKGHEQFF,TGTGCCACCAGTAAGGGTCATGAGCAGTTCTTC
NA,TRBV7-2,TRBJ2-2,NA,CASSSRWGTNTGELFF,TGTGCCAGCAGTTCTAGATGGGGCACTAACACCGGGGAGCTGTTTTTT
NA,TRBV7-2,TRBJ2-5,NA,CASSLGAVPGTQYF,TGTGCCAGCAGCTTAGGGGCGGTCCCCGGGACCCAGTACTTC
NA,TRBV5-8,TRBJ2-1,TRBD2,CASRLAGSYNEQFF,TGTGCCAGCAGATTAGCGGGGTCCTACAATGAGCAGTTCTTC
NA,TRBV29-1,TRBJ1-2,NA,CSAPTGWGYTF,TGCAGCGCCCCGACAGGATGGGGCTACACCTTC
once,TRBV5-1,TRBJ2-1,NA,CARPGLIPSSEQFF,TGCGCCAGGCCGGGACTCATTCCTTCTTCTGAGCAGTTCTTC
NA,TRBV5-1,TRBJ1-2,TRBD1,CASSLGPGQGLLYGYTF,TGCGCCAGCAGCTTGGGCCCGGGACAGGGATTGCTCTATGGCTACACCTTC
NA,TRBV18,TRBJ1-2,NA,CASSPSPDTNYGYTF,TGTGCCAGCTCACCTTCACCCGACACCAACTATGGCTACACCTTC
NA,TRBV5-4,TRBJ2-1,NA,CASSLGRTSGNEQFF,TGTGCCAGCAGCTTGGGACGGACGTCTGGCAATGAGCAGTTCTTC
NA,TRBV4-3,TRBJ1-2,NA,CASSLGSNYGYTF,TGCGCCAGCAGCCTAGGCAGTAATTACGGCTACACCTTC
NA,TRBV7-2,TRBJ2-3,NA,CASSLWLRTDTQYF,TGTGCCAGCAGCTTATGGCTGAGGACAGATACGCAGTATTTT
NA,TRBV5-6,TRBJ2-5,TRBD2,CASSFFDRGGGKTQYF,TGTGCCAGCAGCTTCTTCGATCGCGGCGGGGGAAAGACCCAGTACTTC
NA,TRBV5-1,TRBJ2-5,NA,CASSPLTPAGETQYF,TGCGCCAGCAGCCCCTTGACTCCGGCCGGGGAGACCCAGTACTTC
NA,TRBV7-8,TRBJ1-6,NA,CASSRLNSPLHF,TGTGCCAGCAGCCGGTTGAATTCACCCCTCCACTTT
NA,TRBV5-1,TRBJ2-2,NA,CASGGRPNTGELFF,TGCGCCAGCGGGGGCAGACCGAACACCGGGGAGCTGTTTTTT
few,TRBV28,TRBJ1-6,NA,CASSLGGSSYNSPLHF,TGTGCCAGCAGCCTAGGCGGGAGCTCCTATAATTCACCCCTCCACTTT
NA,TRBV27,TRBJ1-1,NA,CASRLGFLGHTEAFF,TGTGCCAGCAGACTGGGGTTCCTAGGGCACACTGAAGCTTTCTTT
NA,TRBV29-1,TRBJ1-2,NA,CSVEAKTANYGYTF,TGCAGCGTGGAGGCAAAGACAGCTAACTATGGCTACACCTTC
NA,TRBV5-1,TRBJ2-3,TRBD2,CASSPTSGGFNTQYF,TGCGCCAGCAGCCCGACTAGCGGGGGGTTTAATACGCAGTATTTT
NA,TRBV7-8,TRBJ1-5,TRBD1,CASSSRQGGSNQPQHF,TGTGCCAGCAGCTCGCGACAGGGAGGGAGCAATCAGCCCCAGCATTTT
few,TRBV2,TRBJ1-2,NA,CASLKTPGGEYGYTF,TGTGCCAGCCTAAAAACCCCGGGGGGGGAATATGGCTACACCTTC
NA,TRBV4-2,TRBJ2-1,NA,CASSQEVNEQFF,TGTGCCAGCAGCCAAGAGGTGAATGAGCAGTTCTTC
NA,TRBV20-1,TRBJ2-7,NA,CSASVTGSSYEQYF,TGCAGTGCTAGTGTCACAGGGAGCTCCTACGAGCAGTACTTC